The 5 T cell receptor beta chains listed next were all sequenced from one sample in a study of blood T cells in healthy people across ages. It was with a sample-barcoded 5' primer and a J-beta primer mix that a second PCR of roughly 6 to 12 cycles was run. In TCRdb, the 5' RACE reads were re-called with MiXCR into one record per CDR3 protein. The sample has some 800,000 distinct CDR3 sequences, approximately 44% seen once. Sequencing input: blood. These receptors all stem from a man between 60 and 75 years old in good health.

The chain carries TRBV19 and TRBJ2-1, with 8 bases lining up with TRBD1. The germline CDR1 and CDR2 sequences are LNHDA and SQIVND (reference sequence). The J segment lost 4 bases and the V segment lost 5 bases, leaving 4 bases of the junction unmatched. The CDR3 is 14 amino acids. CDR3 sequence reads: CASSWTGLYNEQFF. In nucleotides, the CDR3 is TGTGCCAGTAGTTGGACAGGGCTTTACAATGAGCAGTTCTTC.

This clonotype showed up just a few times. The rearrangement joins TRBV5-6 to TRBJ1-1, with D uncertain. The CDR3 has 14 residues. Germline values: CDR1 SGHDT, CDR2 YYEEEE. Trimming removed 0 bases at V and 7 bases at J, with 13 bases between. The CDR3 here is CASSLAPTGREAFF. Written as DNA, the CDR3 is TGTGCCAGCAGCTTGGCCCCCACCGGCCGTGAAGCTTTCTTT.

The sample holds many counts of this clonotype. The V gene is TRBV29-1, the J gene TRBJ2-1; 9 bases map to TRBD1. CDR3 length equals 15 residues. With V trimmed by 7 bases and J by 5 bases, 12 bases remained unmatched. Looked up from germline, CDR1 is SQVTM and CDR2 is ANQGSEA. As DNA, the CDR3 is TGCAGCGCAGCCCGTCGACAGGGGGTAGACAATGAGCAGTTCTTC. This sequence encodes CSAARRQGVDNEQFF.

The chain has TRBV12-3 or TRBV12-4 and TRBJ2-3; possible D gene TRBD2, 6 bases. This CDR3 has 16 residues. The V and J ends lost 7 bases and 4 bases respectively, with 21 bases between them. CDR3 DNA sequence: TGTGCCAGCAACGAGTTGACCGCTGCTAGCGCAGATACGCAGTATTTT. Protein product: CASNELTAASADTQYF.

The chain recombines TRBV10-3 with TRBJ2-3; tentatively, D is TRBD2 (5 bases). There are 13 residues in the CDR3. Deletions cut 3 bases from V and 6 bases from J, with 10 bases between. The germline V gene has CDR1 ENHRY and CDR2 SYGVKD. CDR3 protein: CAISDVAFDTQYF. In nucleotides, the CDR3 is TGTGCCATCAGTGATGTAGCGTTTGATACGCAGTATTTT.